Sequencing of this T cell receptor beta chain was carried out in a study of Ad26.COV2.S vaccination and SARS-CoV-2 variants. The assay was immunoSEQ multiplex PCR, and TCRdb's table has in-frame clones only and misses some. The sample lists about 330,000 clones, roughly 88% occurring once. Notes on the study in general: Breadth, reportedly substantial, characterized the spike-specific CD8+ and CD4+ T cell responses after vaccination. People given the vaccine had a wider spike-specific TCR breadth than placebo recipients did.

Treatment meaning: approximately 18 received Ad26.COV2.S at low or high dose, single or two shots; about five received placebo; per-sample allocation not given. Day 63 after the first vaccine or placebo injection was the time point for sampling. Boston hosted the donor, who was an adult aged 18-55 years. With regard to this clone: Its specificity is not known.

The sample here was peripheral blood, taken in a trial of Ad26.COV2.S vaccine versus placebo. The TCR was taken from a person aged 18 to 65 who received the Ad26.COV2.S COVID-19 vaccine or a placebo.

The DNA of the CDR3 is TGTGCCAGCAGCTCGACTAGCGGGAGGGGGGAGTTCTTC. Translating it yields CASSSTSGRGEFF. The chain combines TRBV7-2 with TRBJ2-1; 14 nucleotides line up with TRBD2. CDR1 is SGHTA, CDR2 FQGNSA, per germline. With V trimmed by 4 bases and J by 14 bases, 4 bases remained unmatched. This CDR3 has 13 residues.